This TCR beta chain was found in a study of cytomegalovirus exposure and HLA in healthy donors. The germline V gene has CDR1 KGHSH and CDR2 LQKENI. V lost 2 bases to trimming and J lost 3 bases; unmatched junction nucleotides: 4. The CDR3 length is 16 residues. PCR was performed using 60 Vbeta and 13 Jbeta primers. Repertoires were generated with immunoSEQ multiplex PCR, while TCRdb's copy carries only in-frame clones and drops some. The sample comprises about 98,000 clones, 77% of which are singletons, and roughly 9.6% rests with the top ten. Sequences were obtained from PBMCs. The origin of this receptor is a male donor in good health and CMV-seropositive. The rearrangement links TRBV18 to TRBJ1-4; 9 bases map to TRBD1. CDR3 bases: TGTGCCAGCTCACCAGGGACAGGGCAATCTAATGAAAAACTGTTTTTT. It is translated as CASSPGTGQSNEKLFF. Combining the CDR3 with reference TRBV18 and TRBJ1-4 gives the whole variable domain NAGVMQNPRHLVRRRGQEARLRCSPMKGHSHVYWYRQLPEEGLKFMVYLQKENIIDESGMPKERFSAEFPKEGPSILRIQQVVRGDSAAYFCASSPGTGQSNEKLFFGSGTQLSVL.